These 27 T cell receptor beta chains were sequenced from one sample in a study of shared clonotypes between healthy human individuals. Sequencing used immunoSEQ multiplex PCR; TCRdb keeps in-frame clones, though not all of them. The sample has more than 2,000,000 clones; more than 90% are singletons. Sequencing was done on a sample of naive CD4+ T cells sorted from blood. Sample subset: CD45RA+ positively selected. The receptors shown here come from a man younger than 35 in good health.

V and J are TRBV30 and TRBJ2-7; no clear D gene. This CDR3 contains 13 residues. Trimming stripped 2 bases from V and 4 bases from J, with 12 bases between. Germline loops: CDR1 GTSNPN, CDR2 SVGIG (reference sequence). The CDR3 here is CAWSPQTAYEQYF. DNA of the CDR3: TGTGCCTGGAGTCCTCAGACGGCTTACGAGCAGTACTTC.

This chain uses TRBV29-1 with TRBJ2-1; D may match TRBD1 or TRBD2 (5 bases each). This CDR3 has 14 residues. Germline V gene sequence: CDR1 SQVTM, CDR2 ANQGSEA. V was shortened by 4 bases and J by 5 bases, with 15 bases between the two germline ends. The CDR3 nucleotides read TGCAGCGTTGGATCCGGGGCGACCAACAATGAGCAGTTCTTC. Amino acids: CSVGSGATNNEQFF.

The chain employs TRBV6-5 and TRBJ1-1; tentatively, D is TRBD1 (6 bases). The CDR3 is 14 amino acids. The V and J ends lost 6 bases and 5 bases respectively, with 16 bases between them. Germline V gives CDR1 MNHEY, CDR2 SVGAGI. CDR3 loop: CASRAQGMTTEAFF. The CDR3 nucleotides are TGTGCCAGCAGGGCACAGGGTATGACTACTGAAGCTTTCTTT.

The chain is built from TRBV9 and TRBJ1-5, with a weak D call TRBD1 (5 bases). This CDR3 has 14 residues. Germline CDR1 is SGDLS and CDR2 is YYNGEE. V dropped 3 bases and J dropped 6 bases, with 13 bases sitting between them. CDR3 in DNA: TGTGCCAGCAGCGCTTGGGGGGGAGGTCAGCCCCAGCATTTT. Its translation is CASSAWGGGQPQHF.

The chain carries TRBV7-9 and TRBJ2-1; 8 bases fit TRBD2. V was pared by 5 bases and J by 6 bases, with 9 bases of the junction left unmatched. Germline CDR1 SEHNR, CDR2 FQNEAQ (reference sequence). The CDR3 extends over 15 amino acids. CDR3 bases: TGTGCCAGCAGCATCGGGACTAGGGTAGGCAATGAGCAGTTCTTC. Translating it yields CASSIGTRVGNEQFF.

The gene calls are TRBV28 and TRBJ2-5; D unclear. In germline, CDR1 is MDHEN, CDR2 SYDVKM. V lost 8 bases and J 5 bases, leaving 12 bases between the germline ends. This CDR3 contains 12 residues. The CDR3, as DNA: TGTGCCAGCTCTGGACCACCGGAGACCCAGTACTTC. It encodes CASSGPPETQYF.

CDR3 nucleotide sequence: TGCGCCAGCAGCCAATCTGGGACGAACACCGGGGAGCTGTTTTTT. It translates to CASSQSGTNTGELFF. The chain couples TRBV4-3 to TRBJ2-2, with D hard to call. This CDR3 has 15 residues. Germline V gives CDR1 LGHNA, CDR2 YSLEER. Trimming cost V 2 bases and J 0 bases, with 7 bases left between them.

This rearrangement joins TRBV6-1 to TRBJ2-1; weak D call: TRBD1 (6 bases). The CDR3 totals 14 residues. Trimming stripped 4 bases from V and 4 bases from J, with 11 bases between. Per germline, CDR1 MNHNS and CDR2 SASEGT. The CDR3 sequence is CASSVTGRYNEQFF. CDR3 DNA sequence: TGTGCCAGCAGTGTTACAGGGCGGTACAATGAGCAGTTCTTC.

The chain employs TRBV5-1 and TRBJ2-6; a weak D match, TRBD1 (5 bases). The length of the CDR3 is 18 residues. The V and J ends lost 2 bases and 4 bases respectively, with 19 bases between them. CDR1 SGHRS and CDR2 YFSETQ come from the germline V gene. The CDR3 nucleotides read TGCGCCAGCAGCTTAAAGGACCTCCTGACAGCCGGGGCCAACGTCCTGACTTTC. Translated, it gives CASSLKDLLTAGANVLTF.

The chain has TRBV7-9 and TRBJ2-5; TRBD1 is a possible D gene (6 bases). CDR1 SEHNR and CDR2 FQNEAQ come from the germline V gene (reference sequence). The CDR3 sequence is 15 residues long. V was cut by 7 bases and J by 1 base, with 16 bases left in between. DNA of the CDR3: TGTGCCAGCACCACCACACAGGGACCCCAAGAGACCCAGTACTTC. This sequence encodes CASTTTQGPQETQYF.

This clone was seen just once. The rearrangement joins TRBV15 to TRBJ1-1, with a tentative D call TRBD1 (5 bases). The germline V gene has CDR1 LNHNV and CDR2 YYDKDF (reference sequence). Trimming removed 2 bases from V and 2 bases from J, with 15 bases in between. The CDR3 loop spans 16 amino acids. This chain's CDR3 is CATSRSVDSLNTEAFF. Written as DNA, the CDR3 is TGTGCCACCAGCAGATCCGTCGACAGCCTTAACACTGAAGCTTTCTTT.

J is TRBJ2-3 and V is TRBV9; D is unresolved. V shed 2 bases and J shed 1 base, with 8 bases lying between them. This CDR3 comprises 14 residues. Germline V CDR1 and CDR2: SGDLS, YYNGEE. CDR3 residues: CASSVDARTDTQYF. In DNA, the CDR3 is TGTGCCAGCAGCGTGGACGCCCGCACAGATACGCAGTATTTT.

V usage is TRBV15 and J usage is TRBJ1-1, with TRBD1 as a possible D gene (5 bases). With 0 bases removed from V and 0 bases from J, the gap between germline ends came to 8 bases. From germline, CDR1 is LNHNV and CDR2 YYDKDF (reference sequence). The CDR3 spans 15 residues. The CDR3 reads CATSREAGVNTEAFF. In DNA, the CDR3 is TGTGCCACCAGCAGAGAAGCGGGGGTGAACACTGAAGCTTTCTTT. The full variable domain, completed using reference TRBV15 and TRBJ1-1, is DAMVIQNPRYQVTQFGKPVTLSCSQTLNHNVMYWYQQKSSQAPKLLFHYYDKDFNNEADTPDNFQSRRPNTSFCFLDIRSPGLGDTAMYLCATSREAGVNTEAFFGQGTRLTVV.

The gene calls are TRBV7-9 and TRBJ2-7, with 7 bases matching TRBD1. The length of the CDR3 is 13 residues. The V segment lost 8 bases and the J segment 6 bases; nucleotides outside the gene matches: 10. Germline V gene sequence: CDR1 SEHNR, CDR2 FQNEAQ (reference sequence). CDR3 in DNA: TGTGCCAGCGGCCACGACAGGGCTCGCGAGCAGTACTTC. Translation gives CASGHDRAREQYF.

The chain carries TRBV5-1 and TRBJ1-2, with D tentatively TRBD1 (5 bases). V lost 1 base and J lost 0, with 10 bases in between. Germline CDR1 is SGHRS and CDR2 is YFSETQ. CDR3 length equals 15 residues. CDR3 in DNA: TGCGCCAGCAGCTTGATGTGGGACTCTAACTATGGCTACACCTTC. This encodes CASSLMWDSNYGYTF.

This clone was recorded only once. This chain links TRBV18 with TRBJ2-7, with 8 bases that match TRBD2. Germline CDR1 KGHSH, CDR2 LQKENI. Trimming removed 3 bases from V and 5 bases from J; junction bases left unmatched: 9. The CDR3 consists of 15 residues. CDR3 region: CASSPRGLEAHEQYF. The DNA of the CDR3 is TGTGCCAGCTCACCCCGGGGACTAGAGGCCCACGAGCAGTACTTC.

The chain couples TRBV5-4 to TRBJ2-5; tentatively, D is TRBD1 (6 bases). The germline V gene has CDR1 SGHNT and CDR2 YYREEE (reference sequence). This CDR3 is built from 15 residues. Trimming left V 4 bases short and J 5 bases short, with 18 bases between. CDR3 in amino acids: CASSVGAQGSETQYF. The CDR3 bases are TGTGCCAGCAGCGTAGGAGCCCAGGGGTCGGAGACCCAGTACTTC.

The CDR3 sequence: CASSSEWGQETQYF. CDR3 in DNA: TGTGCCAGCAGCTCCGAATGGGGCCAGGAGACCCAGTACTTC. The gene calls are TRBV9 and TRBJ2-5; TRBD1 might be the D (5 bases). The V gene's germline CDR1 is SGDLS and CDR2 YYNGEE. This CDR3 comprises 14 residues. V dropped 4 bases and J dropped 5 bases, with 15 bases sitting between them.

Of note for this clone: The sample has other DNA sequences that encode this CDR3 too. V gene TRBV30 combines with J gene TRBJ2-5, with D perhaps TRBD2 (5 bases). Trimming took 0 bases from V and 2 from J, leaving 10 bases between them. Germline values: CDR1 GTSNPN, CDR2 SVGIG (reference sequence). The CDR3 extends over 14 amino acids. The CDR3 sequence is CAWSVRAGQETQYF. In DNA form, the CDR3 reads TGTGCCTGGAGTGTTCGGGCGGGTCAAGAGACCCAGTACTTC.

The chain joins TRBV19 to TRBJ2-3, with D perhaps matching TRBD2 (7 bases). CDR3 length: 14 amino acids. Germline V lookup: CDR1 LNHDA, CDR2 SQIVND (reference sequence). With 3 bases removed from V and 6 bases from J, the gap between germline ends came to 13 bases. The DNA for the CDR3 is TGTGCCAGTAGTATTGGAGGGAGGGGGGATACGCAGTATTTT. Protein sequence: CASSIGGRGDTQYF.

J is TRBJ1-1 and V is TRBV7-2, with TRBD1 as a possible D gene (6 bases). The germline CDR1 and CDR2 sequences are SGHTA and FQGNSA. Trimming left V 2 bases short and J 1 base short, with 11 bases between. The CDR3 length is 15 residues. CDR3 sequence (DNA): TGTGCCAGCAGCTTATACGGGGGGCAGAACACTGAAGCTTTCTTT. Protein product: CASSLYGGQNTEAFF.

Concerning this clone itself: The same CDR3 arises from other DNA sequences in this sample as well. V is TRBV5-6 and J is TRBJ1-3; D gene uncertain. The CDR3 consists of 15 residues. The V end lost 0 bases, the J end lost 1 base, and 8 bases lay between the germline ends. Per germline, CDR1 SGHDT and CDR2 YYEEEE. The CDR3 protein is CASSLVTGSGNTIYF. The DNA of the CDR3 is TGTGCCAGCAGCTTGGTTACCGGGTCTGGAAACACCATATATTTT.

The chain links TRBV19 to TRBJ2-2; D remains unclear. The CDR3 has 13 amino acids. Germline CDR1 is LNHDA and CDR2 is SQIVND (reference sequence). Trimming left V 7 bases short and J 7 bases short, with 13 bases between. CDR3 sequence: CASTTPSVGELFF. The CDR3 DNA is TGTGCCAGTACCACCCCATCAGTCGGGGAGCTGTTTTTT.

This sequence joins TRBV11-2 and TRBJ2-2; D is perhaps TRBD1 (5 bases). The germline V and J ends were trimmed by 8 bases and 2 bases, with 15 bases remaining between them. There are 15 residues in the CDR3. The germline gives CDR1 SGHAT, CDR2 FQNNGV. The CDR3 loop reads CASHLGRLNTGELFF. CDR3 sequence (DNA): TGTGCCAGCCACCTGGGGCGGCTAAACACCGGGGAGCTGTTTTTT.

The chain joins TRBV19 to TRBJ1-2; 9 bases agree with TRBD1. The germline gives CDR1 LNHDA, CDR2 SQIVND (reference sequence). V lost 4 bases to trimming and J lost 8 bases; unmatched junction nucleotides: 14. The CDR3 spans 16 residues. CDR3 sequence reads: CASSTRTGTGLRGYTF. The DNA of the CDR3 is TGTGCCAGTAGTACTAGAACCGGGACAGGGTTGAGAGGCTACACCTTC.

Of note for this clone: Other DNA sequences in this sample translate to the same CDR3. The J gene is TRBJ2-2, the V gene TRBV13; 11 nucleotides agree with TRBD2. Germline V gives CDR1 PRHDT, CDR2 FYEKMQ (reference sequence). The CDR3 sequence is 15 residues long. The V and J ends lost 6 bases and 2 bases, in that order; junction bases with no gene match: 2. The CDR3, as DNA: TGTGCCAGCAGTCGACTAGCGGGAAACACCGGGGAGCTGTTTTTT. Protein: CASSRLAGNTGELFF.

CDR3 DNA sequence: TGCGCCAGCACCCCCCTGACAGGACAGGGCGCCTATGGCTACACCTTC. Its protein product is CASTPLTGQGAYGYTF. The chain employs TRBV5-1 and TRBJ1-2, with 8 bases fitting TRBD1. Germline V lookup: CDR1 SGHRS, CDR2 YFSETQ. The CDR3 length is 16 residues. With 6 bases clipped from V and 4 bases from J, the junction kept 14 bases outside the gene matches.